Listed below are T cell receptor beta chains from one sample, sequenced in a study of molecular identifiers for immune sequencing clone quantification. TCRdb independently ran MiXCR on the PCR reads; one entry per CDR3 protein. The sample includes approximately 63,000 distinct CDR3 sequences, 15% to 20% of them seen just once. What was sequenced was naive CD8+ T cells from blood, with Jurkat cell RNA spiked in. These receptors all stem from a human donor in good health. Some libraries in this study had Jurkat cell RNA spiked in. Each CDR3 is given with its conserved first and last residue. Each record gives: J gene, clone size, D gene, V gene, CDR3 protein, CDR3 DNA. D genes are given only for firm matches. Rows give clone size only sometimes, using once, few, many, or a class for an expanded clone.

>TRBJ2-1|.|.|TRBV5-4
CASSQQGQYNEQFF
TGTGCCAGCAGCCAACAAGGGCAGTACAATGAGCAGTTCTTC
>TRBJ2-7|.|.|TRBV5-6
CASSLVALAAYEQYF
TGTGCCAGCAGCTTGGTGGCCCTAGCTGCCTACGAGCAGTACTTC
>TRBJ2-3|many|.|TRBV9
CASGGTDTQYF
TGTGCCAGCGGGGGTACAGATACGCAGTATTTT
>TRBJ1-3|.|.|TRBV15
CATSIAGGNTIYF
TGTGCCACCAGCATAGCTGGCGGAAACACCATATATTTT
>TRBJ1-5|once|.|TRBV15
CATSRERVIKPQHF
TGTGCCACCAGCAGAGAGAGGGTAATTAAGCCCCAGCATTTT
>TRBJ1-2|many|TRBD1|TRBV29-1
CSVEDRESYGYTF
TGCAGCGTTGAGGACAGGGAGAGCTATGGCTACACCTTC
>TRBJ1-2|many|.|TRBV25-1
CASRYEPGGRNGYTF
TGTGCCAGCAGATATGAGCCGGGGGGGCGAAATGGCTACACCTTC
>TRBJ2-3|many|.|TRBV27
CATYRGGGTDTQYF
TGTGCCACCTACAGGGGAGGTGGCACAGATACGCAGTATTTT
>TRBJ2-3|many|.|TRBV7-9
CASSLGTGWADTQYF
TGTGCCAGCAGCTTAGGGACGGGCTGGGCAGATACGCAGTATTTT
>TRBJ2-7|once|TRBD2|TRBV9
CASSVEGTSFYEQYF
TGTGCCAGCAGCGTAGAAGGGACTAGTTTCTACGAGCAGTACTTC
>TRBJ2-4|many|.|TRBV7-8
CASSLEVIGQEGLNIQYF
TGTGCCAGCAGCTTAGAAGTAATCGGACAGGAGGGGTTAAACATTCAGTACTTC
>TRBJ2-5|few|TRBD1|TRBV10-2
CASSEAQGAGETQYF
TGCGCCAGCAGTGAGGCGCAGGGGGCGGGCGAGACCCAGTACTTC
>TRBJ2-2|many|.|TRBV29-1
CSVFWRTGELFF
TGCAGCGTATTCTGGCGCACCGGGGAGCTGTTTTTT
>TRBJ2-5|many|TRBD1|TRBV7-6
CASSLYLGQQETQYF
TGTGCCAGCAGCTTATATTTGGGACAGCAAGAGACCCAGTACTTC
>TRBJ1-5|many|TRBD1|TRBV9
CASSVAGGDQPQHF
TGTGCCAGCAGCGTAGCAGGGGGAGATCAGCCCCAGCATTTT
>TRBJ2-7|many|.|TRBV5-1
CASSLSYGGIGEQYF
TGCGCCAGCAGCTTGTCTTATGGCGGGATCGGGGAGCAGTACTTC
>TRBJ2-7|many|.|TRBV7-2
CASSLGVSSYEQYF
TGTGCCAGCAGCTTAGGGGTCAGCTCCTACGAGCAGTACTTC
>TRBJ1-4|.|.|TRBV18
CASSPVRRAAGAVEKLFF
TGTGCCAGCTCACCAGTTCGCCGCGCGGCAGGGGCTGTAGAAAAACTGTTTTTT
>TRBJ2-7|few|TRBD2|TRBV13
CASSLAFWDYTSYEQYF
TGTGCCAGCAGCTTAGCTTTCTGGGACTACACCTCCTACGAGCAGTACTTC
>TRBJ2-1|few|.|TRBV27
CASRTGTKSSYNEQFF
TGTGCCAGCAGGACAGGTACAAAGAGCTCCTACAATGAGCAGTTCTTC
>TRBJ1-5|many|.|TRBV4-3
CASSQDNGLSNQPQHF
TGCGCCAGCAGCCAAGATAACGGTCTTAGCAATCAGCCCCAGCATTTT